The clone carrying this T cell receptor beta chain is a singleton in its sample. Some clones are missing from TCRdb's copy, which holds only in-frame ones; the method was immunoSEQ multiplex PCR. Of 200,000 to 250,000 clones detected, roughly 76% appear once; the ten largest clones hold around 7.2%. The V gene's germline CDR1 is MNHEY and CDR2 SMNVEV (reference sequence). This CDR3 comprises 13 residues. Trimming cost V 2 bases and J 5 bases, with 6 bases left between them. These data come from a study of blood T cell repertoires in COVID-19. The V and J genes are TRBV27 and TRBJ1-4; no firm D call. The clonotype comes from a woman aged 80 or over with COVID-19, enrolled during active disease. The sequenced material came from peripheral blood. This chain's CDR3 is CASSLAGNEKLFF. Here the CDR3 DNA reads TGTGCCAGCAGTTTAGCCGGGAATGAAAAACTGTTTTTT.